Following are 24 T cell receptor beta chains from one sample sequenced in a study of vaccination and CD4 T cells after COVID-19. Cultured CD4+ T cells had their DNA profiled by the Oncomine TCR Beta short-read assay. TCRdb re-derived calls from the PCR reads in MiXCR, one entry per CDR3 protein. There are 20,000 or so distinct CDR3 sequences in the sample; just over 55% occur only once, and around 9.6% lies in the top ten. Treatment defined: roughly nine-day PBMC culture with coronavirus spike peptide pools or control peptides (ViraFEST assay). Antigens of these TCRs are unknown. Sequencing used CD4+ T cells from blood, cultured in vitro. The receptors come from a human donor who had recovered from COVID-19.

The rearrangement uses TRBV20-1 and TRBJ2-7; TRBD2 aligns across 9 bases. Trimming took 5 bases from V and 3 from J; bases not matched to a gene: 11. CDR3 length equals 15 residues. From germline, CDR1 is DFQATT and CDR2 SNEGSKA (reference sequence). The CDR3 reads CSASLSAGGVYEQYF. The CDR3 DNA reads as TGCAGTGCTTCCCTATCGGCGGGAGGGGTCTACGAGCAGTACTTC.

The DNA of the CDR3 is TGTGCCAGCAGCAGCGGGACTAGAGGAGAGACCCAGTACTTC. Protein product: CASSSGTRGETQYF. The chain uses TRBV5-4 and TRBJ2-5; 8 positions agree with TRBD2. V dropped 4 bases and J dropped 4; count of bases not matched to a gene: 6. The CDR3 covers 14 residues. Per germline, CDR1 SGHNT and CDR2 YYREEE (reference sequence).

V and J are TRBV18 and TRBJ1-1; 7 bases agree with TRBD1. The V gene's germline CDR1 is KGHSH and CDR2 LQKENI. Germline trimming cut 3 bases from V and 7 bases from J; bases unmatched to any gene: 5. CDR3 length: 13 amino acids. The CDR3: CASSPYGQVEAFF. CDR3 coding DNA: TGTGCCAGCTCACCGTATGGACAGGTTGAAGCTTTCTTT.

The V gene is TRBV6-1, the J gene TRBJ1-2; the D is unclear. V lost 3 bases, J lost 8 bases, and 16 bases lay in between. The CDR3 is 14 residues long. CDR1 and CDR2 from the germline V gene are MNHNS and SASEGT. The CDR3 DNA reads TGTGCCAGCAGTGACGGACGGCAAACTATAGGCTACACCTTC. Translation gives CASSDGRQTIGYTF.

V is TRBV11-2 and J is TRBJ1-6; maybe TRBD1 (6 bases). This CDR3 is 14 amino acids long. V was trimmed by 4 bases and J by 7 bases, leaving 11 bases between them. CDR1 SGHAT and CDR2 FQNNGV come from the germline V gene. The CDR3 DNA reads as TGTGCCAGCAGCTCCCGACAGGAGAATTCACCCCTCCACTTT. It yields the protein CASSSRQENSPLHF.

The CDR3 DNA reads as TGTGCCATCAGTGAGGAGGGGCAGGGCCGGGGTTACGAGCAGTACTTC. Translating it yields CAISEEGQGRGYEQYF. The chain combines TRBV10-3 with TRBJ2-7; D assignment may be TRBD1 or TRBD2 (5 bases each). Germline-derived CDR1 and CDR2 are ENHRY and SYGVKD. Trimming left V 2 bases short and J 4 bases short, with 18 bases between. The length of the CDR3 is 16 residues.

The chain has TRBV3-1 and TRBJ1-5, with no clear D. V lost 4 bases to trimming and J lost 2 bases, with 9 bases between them. CDR3 size: 14 residues. Germline V gene data show CDR1 as LGHDT and CDR2 as YNNKEL (reference sequence). The CDR3 sequence: CASSRSRGNQPQHF. The CDR3 DNA is TGTGCCAGCAGCCGAAGTAGGGGCAATCAGCCCCAGCATTTT.

The rearrangement uses TRBV15 and TRBJ1-1; no reliable D call. Germline V gene lookup returns CDR1 LNHNV and CDR2 YYDKDF (reference sequence). Trimming removed 3 bases from V and 5 bases from J, with 13 bases in between. The CDR3 totals 14 residues. In DNA, the CDR3 is TGTGCCACCAGCAGGAAGAGGTCGGGGACTGAAGCTTTCTTT. Translated: CATSRKRSGTEAFF. Variable domain in full (rest from reference TRBV15 and TRBJ1-1): DAMVIQNPRYQVTQFGKPVTLSCSQTLNHNVMYWYQQKSSQAPKLLFHYYDKDFNNEADTPDNFQSRRPNTSFCFLDIRSPGLGDTAMYLCATSRKRSGTEAFFGQGTRLTVV.

The chain couples TRBV10-3 to TRBJ2-1, with 12 bases fitting TRBD2. The J segment lost 10 bases and the V segment lost 5 bases, leaving 15 bases of the junction unmatched. The germline V gene encodes CDR1 ENHRY and CDR2 SYGVKD. This CDR3 comprises 17 residues. The CDR3 reads CAISQRRGGLAGLEQFF. CDR3 coding DNA: TGTGCCATCAGTCAACGAAGGGGGGGACTAGCGGGTCTGGAGCAGTTCTTC.

This chain links TRBV6-2 or TRBV6-3 with TRBJ1-1; maybe TRBD1 (6 bases). Germline lookup yields CDR1 MNHEY and CDR2 SVGEGT. V lost 5 bases and J lost 4, with 14 bases in between. The CDR3 runs 14 residues. The DNA for the CDR3 is TGTGCCAGCAGTGAGCTTACAGGGTTCACTGAAGCTTTCTTT. This gives the protein CASSELTGFTEAFF.

The gene calls are TRBV7-8 and TRBJ2-7; D unclear. The CDR3 has 13 amino acids. CDR1 is SGHVS, CDR2 FQNEAQ, per germline. Trimming took 1 base from V and 3 from J, leaving 7 bases between them. CDR3 in DNA: TGTGCCAGCAGCTTAGGACGGAACTACGAGCAGTACTTC. As protein: CASSLGRNYEQYF.

This sequence joins TRBV9 and TRBJ2-1; unclear D gene. The CDR3 consists of 13 residues. Germline values: CDR1 SGDLS, CDR2 YYNGEE. Trimming removed 0 bases from V and 9 bases from J, with 10 bases in between. The CDR3 sequence: CASSVDAFGEQFF. Written as DNA, the CDR3 is TGTGCCAGCAGCGTAGACGCGTTCGGTGAGCAGTTCTTC. Complete variable domain (other parts from reference TRBV9 and TRBJ2-1): DSGVTQTPKHLITATGQRVTLRCSPRSGDLSVYWYQQSLDQGLQFLIQYYNGEERAKGNILERFSAQQFPDLHSELNLSSLELGDSALYFCASSVDAFGEQFFGPGTRLTVL.

This clonotype is labeled as large (0.1 to 1%). The rearrangement links TRBV19 to TRBJ1-2; TRBD1 is a possible D gene (5 bases). The germline CDR1 and CDR2 sequences are LNHDA and SQIVND (reference sequence). V was trimmed by 3 bases and J by 2 bases, leaving 7 bases between them. The CDR3 spans 13 residues. The CDR3 loop is CASSIGANYGYTF. The CDR3 nucleotides read TGTGCCAGTAGTATTGGGGCCAACTATGGCTACACCTTC.

A few counts support this clonotype. V and J are TRBV20-1 and TRBJ2-3; 7 bases agree with TRBD2. The CDR3 length is 16 residues. The germline V gene encodes CDR1 DFQATT and CDR2 SNEGSKA (reference sequence). With 0 bases clipped from V and 1 base from J, the junction kept 7 bases outside the gene matches. CDR3 amino acids: CSAREGLVGGTDTQYF. The DNA for the CDR3 is TGCAGTGCTAGAGAAGGACTAGTCGGGGGCACAGATACGCAGTATTTT.

V usage is TRBV4-1 and J usage is TRBJ1-1, with 9 bases lining up with TRBD1. CDR1 and CDR2 (germline): MGHRA, YSYEKL. V gave up 6 bases and J gave up 11 bases; unmatched junction bases: 25. The CDR3 extends over 18 amino acids. This CDR3 reads CASRPKTGTGLGGTAAFF. The CDR3 nucleotides read TGCGCCAGCAGGCCAAAAACCGGGACAGGGTTAGGGGGGACCGCTGCTTTCTTT.

The chain links TRBV19 to TRBJ1-2, with TRBD1 as a possible D gene (5 bases). The CDR3 is 13 amino acids. V shed 7 bases and J shed 4 bases, with 13 bases lying between them. Germline V gives CDR1 LNHDA, CDR2 SQIVND (reference sequence). The CDR3 loop is CASTAGHLYGYTF. The CDR3, as DNA: TGTGCCAGTACTGCTGGACACCTCTATGGCTACACCTTC.

V gene TRBV20-1 combines with J gene TRBJ2-3; TRBD2 agrees at 10 bases. The CDR3 loop spans 15 amino acids. With 3 bases clipped from V and 2 bases from J, the junction kept 5 bases outside the gene matches. In germline, CDR1 is DFQATT, CDR2 SNEGSKA (reference sequence). The CDR3 DNA reads TGCAGTGCTAGCCGGACTAGCGGATTCACAGATACGCAGTATTTT. Amino acids: CSASRTSGFTDTQYF.

This chain connects TRBV5-1 to TRBJ2-1; TRBD2 agrees at 11 bases. CDR1 SGHRS and CDR2 YFSETQ come from the germline V gene. The CDR3 has 16 amino acids. V gave up 3 bases and J gave up 1 base; unmatched junction bases: 3. The CDR3 reads CASSSSSGRSYNEQFF. In DNA, the CDR3 is TGCGCCAGCAGCTCCTCTAGCGGGAGGTCCTACAATGAGCAGTTCTTC.

The V gene is TRBV6-1, the J gene TRBJ2-7; TRBD2 matches at 14 bases. The CDR3 totals 16 residues. V lost 3 bases and J lost 6; bases outside the gene matches: 7. In germline, CDR1 is MNHNS, CDR2 SASEGT. The CDR3 DNA reads TGTGCCAGCAGTGATTCCGGGACTAGCGGGAGTCGCGAGCAGTACTTC. It encodes CASSDSGTSGSREQYF.

This rearrangement joins TRBV7-2 to TRBJ2-1; D may correspond to TRBD1 or TRBD2 (7 bases each). The CDR3 covers 12 residues. CDR1 and CDR2 from the germline V gene are SGHTA and FQGNSA. V gave up 5 bases and J gave up 14 bases, with 16 bases separating them. The CDR3 region is CASSDRAGVEFF. The CDR3 DNA reads as TGTGCCAGCAGCGACAGGGCGGGGGTGGAGTTCTTC.

The chain employs TRBV7-2 and TRBJ1-4; maybe TRBD1 (6 bases). The CDR3 length is 15 residues. CDR1 is SGHTA, CDR2 FQGNSA, per germline. V lost 5 bases, J lost 5 bases, and 15 bases lay in between. The DNA for the CDR3 is TGTGCCAGCAGCCCAAGGGGGGAAAGCAATGAAAAACTGTTTTTT. Residues: CASSPRGESNEKLFF.

This chain connects TRBV24-1 to TRBJ1-1; no definite D call. The ends were cut back, 7 bases at V and 1 base at J, with 9 bases in the middle. From germline, CDR1 is KGHDR and CDR2 SFDVKD. The CDR3 consists of 13 residues. CDR3 protein: CATRGNENTEAFF. The CDR3 nucleotides read TGTGCCACCAGGGGGAATGAGAACACTGAAGCTTTCTTT.

V is TRBV5-1 and J is TRBJ1-1; maybe TRBD1 (5 bases). V gave up 4 bases and J gave up 0 bases, with 10 bases separating them. Looked up from germline, CDR1 is SGHRS and CDR2 is YFSETQ. CDR3 size: 14 residues. CDR3 amino acids: CASSPGLMNTEAFF. The DNA for the CDR3 is TGCGCCAGCAGCCCGGGACTCATGAACACTGAAGCTTTCTTT.

Note on this clonotype: At one of its ends the junction is not consistent with the germline gene, which may arise from a read error. The chain has TRBV16 and TRBJ1-1, with 8 bases matching TRBD1. Germline CDR1 and CDR2: KGHSY and FQNENV. CDR3 length: 15 residues. CDR3 sequence (DNA): TGTGTCAGCAGCCCCCACAGGGGGTTGAACACTGAAGCTTTCTTT. Amino acids: CVSSPHRGLNTEAFF.